This T cell receptor beta chain came from a study of T cell responses to AZD1222 COVID-19 vaccine. Study-wide points: Seropositive at baseline were only six AZD1222 recipients. Possibly, clonal diversity was underestimated; donors were largely white British and included more females.

Concerning this clone itself: Its antigen is undetermined.

Libraries were prepared by immunoSEQ multiplex PCR; TCRdb keeps only in-frame clonotypes and omits some of them. The table includes roughly 180,000 clones, just over 90% detected once. The V gene lost 2 bases and the J gene lost 2 bases, with 10 bases spanning the gap. Germline-derived CDR1 and CDR2 are MDHEN and SYDVKM. There are 14 residues in the CDR3. The chain employs TRBV28 and TRBJ2-7; D ambiguous. This specimen was peripheral blood, taken 28 days after the second AZD1222 dose. This TCR derives from an adult who received the AZD1222 COVID-19 vaccine. This CDR3 is CASSLSPTAYEQYF. CDR3 nucleotide sequence: TGTGCCAGCAGTTTAAGTCCTACAGCCTACGAGCAGTACTTC.